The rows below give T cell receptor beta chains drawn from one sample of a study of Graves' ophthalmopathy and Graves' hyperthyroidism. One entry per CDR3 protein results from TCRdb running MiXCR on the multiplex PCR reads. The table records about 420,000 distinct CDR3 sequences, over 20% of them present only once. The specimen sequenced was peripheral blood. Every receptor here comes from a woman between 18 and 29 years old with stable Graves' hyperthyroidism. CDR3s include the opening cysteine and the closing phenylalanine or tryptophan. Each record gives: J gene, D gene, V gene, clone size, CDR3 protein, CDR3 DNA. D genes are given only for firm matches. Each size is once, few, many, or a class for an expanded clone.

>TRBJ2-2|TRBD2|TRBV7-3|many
CASSLSSGATGELFF
TGTGCCAGCAGCTTATCCAGCGGGGCCACCGGGGAGCTGTTTTTT
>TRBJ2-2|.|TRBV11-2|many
CASSRLGANTGELFF
TGTGCCAGCAGCCGGCTGGGGGCGAACACCGGGGAGCTGTTTTTT
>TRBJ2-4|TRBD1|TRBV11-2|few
CASSPRQGAVAKNIQYF
TGTGCCAGCAGCCCCAGACAGGGCGCGGTAGCCAAAAACATTCAGTACTTC
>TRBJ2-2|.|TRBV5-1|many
CASSADHTGELFF
TGCGCCAGCAGCGCGGACCACACCGGGGAGCTGTTTTTT
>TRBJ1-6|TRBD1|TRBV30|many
CAWGSTGDSPLHF
TGTGCCTGGGGATCAACAGGGGATTCACCCCTCCACTTT
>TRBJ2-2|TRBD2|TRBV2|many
CASRVTSGRATGELFF
TGTGCCAGCAGGGTGACTAGCGGGAGGGCCACCGGGGAGCTGTTTTTT
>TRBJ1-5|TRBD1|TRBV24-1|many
CATSDLLREPGQGSPSNQPQHF
TGTGCCACCAGTGATTTGCTTAGGGAGCCGGGACAGGGATCTCCTAGCAATCAGCCCCAGCATTTT
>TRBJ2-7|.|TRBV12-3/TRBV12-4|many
CASSLARLSEQYF
TGTGCCAGCAGTTTAGCAAGACTGAGCGAGCAGTACTTC
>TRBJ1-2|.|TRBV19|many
CASSWSRGTSYGYTF
TGTGCCAGTAGTTGGAGCAGAGGGACGAGCTATGGCTACACCTTC
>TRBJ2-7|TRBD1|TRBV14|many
CASSQGWTGGYEQYF
TGTGCCAGCAGCCAAGGATGGACAGGGGGGTACGAGCAGTACTTC
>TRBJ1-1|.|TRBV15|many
CATSRDQGEAFF
TGTGCCACCAGCAGAGATCAGGGAGAAGCTTTCTTT